This T cell receptor (beta chain) was identified in a study of blood T cell repertoires in COVID-19. Study-wide context: Italy, Spain and the United States were the sources of the convalescent and acute COVID-19 samples. PBMCs, B-cell-depleted T cells, or T cells provided the cDNA or gDNA that made up the material.

The ends lost 4 bases at V and 4 bases at J; junction bases unmatched: 7. Germline-derived CDR1 and CDR2 are MNHEY and SMNVEV (reference sequence). There are 15 residues in the CDR3. In the authors' methods: Quantification of nucleated cells was approximated via reference gene primer amplification. The repertoire was sequenced with immunoSEQ multiplex PCR; TCRdb's copy has only in-frame clones and lacks some. D and trimming come from the DNA, and the V and J calls and clone size come from that table. The sample contains roughly 75,000 clones, 81% of which appear only once. This chain joins TRBV27 and TRBJ1-5; 7 bases match TRBD1. The sequencing sample was made of peripheral blood. The receptor comes from a woman in her 70s with acute or convalescent COVID-19. The CDR3 bases are TGTGCCAGCAGTTATTCCGGACAGGCAAATCAGCCCCAGCATTTT. Encoded protein: CASSYSGQANQPQHF.